This T cell receptor (beta chain) was identified during a study of T cell changes during pregnancy in multiple sclerosis. Profiled with immunoSEQ multiplex PCR; TCRdb holds only in-frame clones, not every one. The sample consists of approximately 74,000 clones, about 92% of them appearing once. The CDR3 contains 15 residues. The germline CDR1 and CDR2 sequences are SGHTA and FQGNSA. Trimming stripped 8 bases from V and 5 bases from J, with 21 bases between. This sample comprised peripheral blood, obtained before pregnancy. The chain combines TRBV7-2 with TRBJ2-5; the D gene is possibly TRBD1 (6 bases). This sequence was found in a female donor with multiple sclerosis, enrolled in a pregnancy study. The CDR3: CASGQVWDIGETQYF. CDR3 coding DNA: TGTGCCAGCGGGCAAGTGTGGGACATTGGGGAGACCCAGTACTTC.